Below are 27 T cell receptor beta chains sequenced from a single sample in a study of blood T cell repertoires in COVID-19. TCRdb keeps only in-frame clones here, not all; method: immunoSEQ multiplex PCR. The data show 25,000 or so clones, about 87% seen once. The sequenced material came from peripheral blood. These receptors were taken from a human donor in a cohort sampled during active COVID-19.

The rearrangement joins TRBV9 to TRBJ2-2; 7 bases align to TRBD2. V shed 0 bases, J shed 8 bases, and the junction held 4 bases outside the gene matches. CDR3 length: 14 residues. CDR1 SGDLS and CDR2 YYNGEE come from the germline V gene. The CDR3 sequence is CASSVVAGAGELFF. Here the CDR3 DNA reads TGTGCCAGCAGCGTAGTGGCGGGAGCGGGGGAGCTGTTTTTT.

The rearrangement uses TRBV7-3 and TRBJ2-2, with unresolved D. CDR1 SGHTA and CDR2 FQGTGA come from the germline V gene. The V end lost 5 bases, the J end lost 6 bases, and 10 bases lay between the germline ends. The length of the CDR3 is 13 residues. CDR3 sequence reads: CASSPGRPGELFF. The DNA for the CDR3 is TGTGCCAGCAGCCCGGGTAGACCCGGGGAGCTGTTTTTT.

The chain combines TRBV28 with TRBJ2-7; maybe TRBD2 (5 bases). V was trimmed by 3 bases and J by 12 bases, leaving 12 bases between them. Looked up from germline, CDR1 is MDHEN and CDR2 is SYDVKM. CDR3 length: 11 residues. CDR3 nucleotides: TGTGCCAGCAGTTTGAGTCGGGAATCGTACTTC. It translates to CASSLSRESYF.

J is TRBJ2-1 and V is TRBV7-9, with 12 positions matching TRBD2. J was trimmed by 0 bases and V by 1 base; bases with no gene match: 7. Germline V CDR1 and CDR2: SEHNR, FQNEAQ (reference sequence). CDR3 length: 19 residues. The CDR3 coding sequence is TGTGCCAGCAGCTTAGGGTTCCGGACTAGCGGGATCTCCTACAATGAGCAGTTCTTC. It encodes CASSLGFRTSGISYNEQFF.

The chain carries TRBV2 and TRBJ1-1; no clear D gene. Looked up from germline, CDR1 is SNHLY and CDR2 is FYNNEI. Trimming cost V 2 bases and J 0 bases, with 7 bases left between them. The CDR3 loop spans 14 amino acids. CDR3 nucleotide sequence: TGTGCCAGCAGTGAACGGGTATTGAACACTGAAGCTTTCTTT. The encoded protein is CASSERVLNTEAFF.

The V gene is TRBV4-2, the J gene TRBJ2-1; 9 bases are a match to TRBD2. Germline values: CDR1 LGHNA, CDR2 YNFKEQ. The CDR3 extends over 18 amino acids. With 1 base clipped from V and 0 bases from J, the junction kept 7 bases outside the gene matches. The CDR3 is CASSQVSSGGSSYNEQFF. CDR3 coding DNA: TGTGCCAGCAGCCAAGTTTCAAGCGGGGGGAGCTCCTACAATGAGCAGTTCTTC.

The chain has TRBV7-3 and TRBJ1-1; a weak D match, TRBD1 (5 bases). Germline V lookup: CDR1 SGHTA, CDR2 FQGTGA. V was shortened by 3 bases and J by 1 base, with 9 bases between the two germline ends. The CDR3 consists of 14 residues. Written as DNA, the CDR3 is TGTGCCAGCAGCTTCGGGGGACGGAACACTGAAGCTTTCTTT. Amino acid sequence: CASSFGGRNTEAFF.

This clone was seen just once. J is TRBJ2-7 and V is TRBV3-1 (or the pseudogene TRBV3-2); TRBD2 agrees at 9 bases. CDR1 is LGHDT, CDR2 YNNKEL, per germline (reference sequence). V lost 3 bases and J lost 3; bases outside the gene matches: 6. CDR3 length equals 15 residues. In DNA form, the CDR3 reads TGTGCCAGCAGCCAGGCGGGACTAGCTTTCTACGAGCAGTACTTC. This translates into CASSQAGLAFYEQYF.

The chain has TRBV25-1 and TRBJ2-7, with D hard to call. The V and J ends lost 0 bases and 3 bases respectively, with 9 bases between them. Per germline, CDR1 MGHDK and CDR2 SYGVNS. This CDR3 comprises 14 residues. The CDR3 sequence is CASSEYGDNYEQYF. CDR3 nucleotides: TGTGCCAGCAGTGAATACGGTGACAACTACGAGCAGTACTTC.

This clone appeared a few times. The chain employs TRBV5-6 and TRBJ2-7, with D possibly TRBD1 on 6 matching bases. The CDR3 is 13 residues long. V lost 4 bases and J lost 4, with 12 bases in between. Germline V gene sequence: CDR1 SGHDT, CDR2 YYEEEE. Here the CDR3 reads CASSPTGRYEQYF. CDR3 bases: TGTGCCAGCAGCCCAACAGGGCGGTACGAGCAGTACTTC.

The gene calls are TRBV19 and TRBJ2-7; D remains ambiguous. Trimming left V 5 bases short and J 6 bases short, with 8 bases between. The germline V gene has CDR1 LNHDA and CDR2 SQIVND (reference sequence). CDR3 length: 11 residues. The DNA of the CDR3 is TGTGCCAGTAGTCTCAGACTCGAGCAGTACTTC. It specifies CASSLRLEQYF. The whole variable domain, remainder taken from reference TRBV19 and TRBJ2-7, is DGGITQSPKYLFRKEGQNVTLSCEQNLNHDAMYWYRQDPGQGLRLIYYSQIVNDFQKGDIAEGYSVSREKKESFPLTVTSAQKNPTAFYLCASSLRLEQYFGPGTRLTVT.

V and J are TRBV5-1 and TRBJ1-2; 8 positions agree with TRBD1. V gave up 6 bases and J gave up 1 base; unmatched junction bases: 5. The CDR3 extends over 14 amino acids. CDR1 is SGHRS, CDR2 YFSETQ, per germline. The CDR3 is CASKSGGDNYGYTF. The CDR3 region has the DNA TGCGCCAGCAAATCAGGGGGCGATAACTATGGCTACACCTTC.

V usage is TRBV5-6 and J usage is TRBJ2-1; D possibly corresponds to TRBD2 (6 bases). In germline, CDR1 is SGHDT, CDR2 YYEEEE. V lost 4 bases and J 9 bases, leaving 17 bases between the germline ends. The CDR3 has 14 amino acids. CDR3 sequence reads: CASSVPTGVSEQFF. The CDR3 DNA sequence: TGTGCCAGCAGCGTACCCACGGGGGTTTCTGAGCAGTTCTTC. Full variable domain (missing parts from reference TRBV5-6 and TRBJ2-1): DAGVTQSPTHLIKTRGQQVTLRCSPKSGHDTVSWYQQALGQGPQFIFQYYEEEERQRGNFPDRFSGHQFPNYSSELNVNALLLGDSALYLCASSVPTGVSEQFFGPGTRLTVL.

V gene TRBV2 combines with J gene TRBJ2-3; D unresolved. Looked up from germline, CDR1 is SNHLY and CDR2 is FYNNEI. V dropped 2 bases and J dropped 0 bases, with 9 bases sitting between them. The CDR3 consists of 15 residues. In DNA form, the CDR3 reads TGTGCCAGCAGTGAATCCAGGCCGAGCACAGATACGCAGTATTTT. This sequence encodes CASSESRPSTDTQYF.

This chain uses TRBV6-5 with TRBJ2-1, with a tentative D call TRBD1 (6 bases). The CDR3 covers 12 residues. V gave up 6 bases and J gave up 6 bases, with 9 bases separating them. Germline-derived CDR1 and CDR2 are MNHEY and SVGAGI. The CDR3 bases are TGTGCCAGCAGGTCACAGGGCAATGAGCAGTTCTTC. Translation gives CASRSQGNEQFF.

The rearrangement joins TRBV6-1 to TRBJ2-1, with D possibly TRBD1 on 6 matching bases. The CDR3 totals 16 residues. The germline V and J ends were trimmed by 1 base and 5 bases, with 15 bases remaining between them. Germline CDR1 is MNHNS and CDR2 is SASEGT. CDR3 nucleotide sequence: TGTGCCAGCAGTGAAGTGGCAGGGGTTGGGAACAATGAGCAGTTCTTC. The encoded protein is CASSEVAGVGNNEQFF.

CDR3 residues: CASPGQVGNEQFF. CDR3 sequence (DNA): TGTGCCAGCCCCGGACAGGTTGGAAATGAGCAGTTCTTC. The chain combines TRBV28 with TRBJ2-1; the match to TRBD1 covers 7 bases. The CDR3 sequence is 13 residues long. V was pared by 8 bases and J by 7 bases, with 8 bases of the junction left unmatched. Germline V gene lookup returns CDR1 MDHEN and CDR2 SYDVKM.

The chain combines TRBV28 with TRBJ2-3; a weak D match, TRBD2 (6 bases). CDR1 is MDHEN, CDR2 SYDVKM, per germline. This CDR3 comprises 14 residues. Deletions cut 6 bases from V and 1 base from J, with 11 bases between. The CDR3 is CASRDGTGTDTQYF. The CDR3 DNA reads TGTGCCAGCAGGGACGGGACTGGCACAGATACGCAGTATTTT.

This rearrangement joins TRBV6-5 to TRBJ2-7, with 7 bases fitting TRBD1. CDR1 and CDR2 from the germline V gene are MNHEY and SVGAGI. The CDR3 consists of 14 residues. V was pared by 8 bases and J by 0 bases, with 7 bases of the junction left unmatched. In DNA form, the CDR3 reads TGTGCCAGCGGACAGGCAAAACTCTCCTACGAGCAGTACTTC. Translation gives CASGQAKLSYEQYF.

V usage is TRBV28 and J usage is TRBJ1-2; possible D gene TRBD1, 5 bases. Germline-derived CDR1 and CDR2 are MDHEN and SYDVKM. Trimming pared 3 bases from V and 0 bases from J, leaving 14 bases between. The CDR3 extends over 16 amino acids. CDR3 DNA sequence: TGTGCCAGCAGTTTTAGTGCGACAGATCCTAACTATGGCTACACCTTC. Translated: CASSFSATDPNYGYTF.

The rearrangement joins TRBV7-6 to TRBJ2-3, with D perhaps TRBD1 (6 bases). This CDR3 contains 12 residues. Germline V gene lookup returns CDR1 SGHVS and CDR2 FNYEAQ. The V end lost 5 bases, the J end lost 3 bases, and 6 bases lay between the germline ends. The CDR3 sequence is CASSQGTDTQYF. The CDR3 nucleotides read TGTGCCAGCAGCCAGGGGACAGATACGCAGTATTTT.

The rearrangement joins TRBV9 to TRBJ2-2, with 10 bases matching TRBD1. The germline V gene encodes CDR1 SGDLS and CDR2 YYNGEE. The CDR3 is made up of 15 amino acids. The ends lost 4 bases at V and 4 bases at J; junction bases unmatched: 4. The CDR3 spells CASSPRQGATGELFF. CDR3 DNA: TGTGCCAGCAGCCCGCGACAGGGGGCCACCGGGGAGCTGTTTTTT.

This chain uses TRBV6-5 with TRBJ2-7, with D possibly being TRBD1 (5 bases). This CDR3 region has 14 residues. Trimming stripped 0 bases from V and 3 bases from J, with 9 bases between. Germline V gene sequence: CDR1 MNHEY, CDR2 SVGAGI. The DNA of the CDR3 is TGTGCCAGCAGTTACTCGCAGGGTCTCTACGAGCAGTACTTC. Protein product: CASSYSQGLYEQYF.

The rearrangement uses TRBV10-3 and TRBJ2-1, with 7 bases identical to TRBD2. In germline, CDR1 is ENHRY, CDR2 SYGVKD. The CDR3 totals 13 residues. Trimming removed 6 bases from V and 10 bases from J; junction bases left unmatched: 9. The DNA for the CDR3 is TGTGCCATCAGCGATACGGGGAGGGCGGAGCAGTTCTTC. Translating gives CAISDTGRAEQFF.

V is TRBV7-8 and J is TRBJ1-1, with D perhaps matching TRBD1 (5 bases). Per the germline V gene, CDR1 is SGHVS and CDR2 is FQNEAQ. The CDR3 totals 15 residues. Trimming shortened V by 1 base and J by 0 bases, and 9 bases separated the two germline ends. The CDR3 sequence: CASSLGTSMNTEAFF. The CDR3 nucleotides read TGTGCCAGCAGCTTAGGGACATCAATGAACACTGAAGCTTTCTTT.

The rearrangement joins TRBV28 to TRBJ2-6; 8 positions match TRBD1. With 7 bases clipped from V and 2 bases from J, the junction kept 10 bases outside the gene matches. The CDR3 covers 17 residues. The germline CDR1 and CDR2 sequences are MDHEN and SYDVKM. DNA of the CDR3: TGTGCCAGCATTAAGACAGGGGCAGGGGCTGGGGCCAACGTCCTGACTTTC. Residues: CASIKTGAGAGANVLTF.

The chain combines TRBV6-5 with TRBJ2-1; a weak D match, TRBD1 (5 bases). Germline V gene sequence: CDR1 MNHEY, CDR2 SVGAGI. Trimming removed 7 bases at V and 7 bases at J, with 14 bases between. The CDR3 sequence is 13 residues long. CDR3 loop: CASTNRPDNEQFF. The DNA of the CDR3 is TGTGCCAGCACGAACAGGCCGGATAATGAGCAGTTCTTC.